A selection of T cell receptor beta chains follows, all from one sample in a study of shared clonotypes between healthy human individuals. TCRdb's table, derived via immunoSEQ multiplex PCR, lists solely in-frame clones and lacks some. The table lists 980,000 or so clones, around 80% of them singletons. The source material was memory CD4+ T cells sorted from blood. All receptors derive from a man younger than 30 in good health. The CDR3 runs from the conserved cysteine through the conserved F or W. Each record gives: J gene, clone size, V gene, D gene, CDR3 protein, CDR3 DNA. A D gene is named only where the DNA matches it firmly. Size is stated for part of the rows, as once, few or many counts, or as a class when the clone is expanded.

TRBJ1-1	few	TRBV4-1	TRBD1	CASSPQGATEAFF	TGCGCCAGCAGCCCACAGGGGGCCACTGAAGCTTTCTTT
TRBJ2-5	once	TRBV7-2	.	CASSLSLGLHGKETQYF	TGTGCCAGCAGCCTAAGCTTGGGGCTCCATGGCAAAGAGACCCAGTACTTC
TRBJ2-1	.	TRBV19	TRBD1	CASSIGTGGVGNEQFF	TGTGCCAGTAGTATAGGGACAGGGGGCGTAGGGAATGAGCAGTTCTTC
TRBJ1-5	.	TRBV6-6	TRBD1	CASSRTGSSNQPQHF	TGTGCCAGCAGTCGGACAGGATCTAGCAATCAGCCCCAGCATTTT
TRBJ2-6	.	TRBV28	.	CASSPGSGANVLTF	TGTGCCAGCAGTCCAGGGTCTGGGGCCAACGTCCTGACTTTC
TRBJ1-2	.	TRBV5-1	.	CASSLDESYGYTF	TGCGCCAGCAGTTTGGACGAGAGCTATGGCTACACCTTC
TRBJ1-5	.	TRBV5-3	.	CARSLDGGLRQPQHF	TGTGCCAGAAGCTTAGATGGGGGGCTCAGACAGCCCCAGCATTTT
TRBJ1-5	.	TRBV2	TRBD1	CASNSGTGGSQPQHF	TGTGCCAGCAATTCCGGGACAGGGGGCAGTCAGCCCCAGCATTTT
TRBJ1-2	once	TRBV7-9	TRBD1	CASSLALTGDYGYTF	TGTGCCAGCAGCTTAGCGCTAACAGGGGACTATGGCTACACCTTC
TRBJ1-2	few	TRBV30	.	CAWRGRGANYGYTF	TGTGCCTGGAGAGGCAGGGGCGCTAACTATGGCTACACCTTC
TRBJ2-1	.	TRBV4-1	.	CASSQTQGRNEQFF	TGCGCCAGCAGCCAAACGCAAGGTAGGAATGAGCAGTTCTTC
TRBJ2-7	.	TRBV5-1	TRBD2	CASSHPSGGQYEQYF	TGCGCCAGCAGCCACCCTAGCGGGGGGCAATACGAGCAGTACTTC
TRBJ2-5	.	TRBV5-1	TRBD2	CASSTPGGDETQYF	TGCGCCAGCAGCACACCCGGGGGGGATGAGACCCAGTACTTC
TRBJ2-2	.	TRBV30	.	CAWSIASTGELFF	TGTGCCTGGAGTATAGCGAGCACCGGGGAGCTGTTTTTT
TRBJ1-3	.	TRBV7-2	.	CASSPSGASGNTIYF	TGTGCCAGCAGCCCATCGGGGGCCTCTGGAAACACCATATATTTT
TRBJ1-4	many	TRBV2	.	CASSVSGFNEKLFF	TGTGCCAGCAGTGTGAGCGGTTTTAATGAAAAACTGTTTTTT
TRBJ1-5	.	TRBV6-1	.	CASSELWGGRQYSNQPQHF	TGTGCCAGCAGTGAACTTTGGGGGGGCAGGCAATATAGCAATCAGCCCCAGCATTTT
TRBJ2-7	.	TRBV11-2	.	CASSLSGVHEQYF	TGTGCCAGCAGCTTGTCGGGGGTCCACGAGCAGTACTTC
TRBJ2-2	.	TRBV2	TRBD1	CASSDRGPTGELFF	TGTGCCAGCAGTGACAGGGGGCCCACCGGGGAGCTGTTTTTT
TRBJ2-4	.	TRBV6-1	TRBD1	CASFEGAAKNIQYF	TGTGCCAGCTTTGAGGGGGCAGCCAAAAACATTCAGTACTTC
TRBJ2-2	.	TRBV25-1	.	CASSYGVDTGELFF	TGTGCCAGCAGTTACGGGGTTGACACCGGGGAGCTGTTTTTT
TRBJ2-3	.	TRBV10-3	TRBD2	CAISEGTSGSRADTQYF	TGTGCCATCAGTGAGGGGACTAGCGGGAGTAGGGCAGATACGCAGTATTTT
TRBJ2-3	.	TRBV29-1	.	CSVEWPAGNTQYF	TGCAGCGTTGAGTGGCCCGCTGGGAATACGCAGTATTTT
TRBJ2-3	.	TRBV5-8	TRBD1	CASSDRTGVFTDTQYF	TGTGCCAGCAGCGACCGGACAGGGGTTTTCACAGATACGCAGTATTTT
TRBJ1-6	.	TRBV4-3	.	CASSQGGQSYNSPLHF	TGCGCCAGCAGCCAAGGAGGACAGTCCTATAATTCACCCCTCCACTTT
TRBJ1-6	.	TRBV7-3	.	CASSRGGSNSPLHF	TGTGCCAGCAGCCGTGGTGGGAGTAACTCACCCCTCCACTTT
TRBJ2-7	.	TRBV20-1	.	CSARGGALQHF	TGCAGTGCTAGAGGGGGAGCTCTCCAGCACTTC
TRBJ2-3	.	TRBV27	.	CASSFRTQWGTDTQYF	TGTGCCAGCAGTTTCCGGACCCAATGGGGCACAGATACGCAGTATTTT
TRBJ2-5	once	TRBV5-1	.	CASSLKGLTETQYF	TGCGCCAGCAGCTTGAAGGGGTTGACTGAGACCCAGTACTTC
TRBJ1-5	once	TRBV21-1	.	CASSKDRRQGVQPQHF	TGTGCCAGCAGCAAAGATAGGAGACAGGGGGTTCAGCCCCAGCATTTT
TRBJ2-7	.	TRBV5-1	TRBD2	CASSLVGLAGGPDEQYF	TGCGCCAGCAGCTTGGTAGGACTAGCGGGAGGGCCGGACGAGCAGTACTTC
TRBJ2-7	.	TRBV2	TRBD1	CASSLTDRPTYEQYF	TGTGCCAGCAGTCTGACGGACAGGCCCACCTACGAGCAGTACTTC
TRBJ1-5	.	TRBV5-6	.	CASSLAGYQPQHF	TGTGCCAGCAGCTTGGCGGGGTATCAGCCCCAGCATTTT
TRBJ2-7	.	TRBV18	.	CASSSGDLAYEQYF	TGTGCCAGCTCATCCGGCGACCTGGCCTACGAGCAGTACTTC
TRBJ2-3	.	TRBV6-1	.	CASSQTGSWGDTQYF	TGTGCCAGCAGCCAAACGGGGTCTTGGGGCGATACGCAGTATTTT
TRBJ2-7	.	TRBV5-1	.	CASSHYGDTSTTEQYF	TGCGCCAGCAGCCACTATGGGGACACCAGCACCACCGAGCAGTACTTC
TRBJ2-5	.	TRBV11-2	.	CASSFKASRETQYF	TGTGCCAGCAGTTTTAAGGCTAGCAGGGAGACCCAGTACTTC
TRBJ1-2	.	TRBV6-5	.	CASSPQGERGYTF	TGTGCCAGCAGCCCTCAAGGTGAACGAGGCTACACCTTC
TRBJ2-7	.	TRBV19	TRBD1	CASSSTGGSSIEQYF	TGTGCCAGTAGTTCGACAGGGGGGTCTTCGATCGAGCAGTACTTC
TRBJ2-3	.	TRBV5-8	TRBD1	CASSYGTGEGTDTQYF	TGTGCCAGCAGCTACGGGACAGGGGAGGGGACAGATACGCAGTATTTT
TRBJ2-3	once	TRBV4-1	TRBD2	CASSQGRGGLDTQYF	TGCGCCAGCAGCCAAGGGCGGGGGGGCTTAGATACGCAGTATTTT
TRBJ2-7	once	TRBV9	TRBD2	CASSISGKTYEQYF	TGTGCCAGCAGCATCAGCGGGAAAACCTACGAGCAGTACTTC
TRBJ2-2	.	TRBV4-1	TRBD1	CASSQEDRGSTGELFF	TGCGCCAGCAGCCAAGAGGACAGGGGCTCCACCGGGGAGCTGTTTTTT
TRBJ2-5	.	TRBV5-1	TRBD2	CASSQLAGGETQYF	TGCGCCAGCAGCCAGCTAGCGGGAGGAGAGACCCAGTACTTC
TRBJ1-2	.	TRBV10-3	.	CAISESMGGDGYTF	TGTGCCATCAGTGAGTCGATGGGAGGGGATGGCTACACCTTC
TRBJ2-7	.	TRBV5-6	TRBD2	CASSLGLAGKYEQYF	TGTGCCAGCAGCTTGGGACTAGCGGGGAAATACGAGCAGTACTTC
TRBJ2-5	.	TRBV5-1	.	CASSFRETQYF	TGCGCCAGCAGCTTTAGAGAGACCCAGTACTTC
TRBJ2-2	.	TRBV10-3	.	CAIRTGAETGELFF	TGTGCCATAAGGACGGGGGCAGAAACCGGGGAGCTGTTTTTT
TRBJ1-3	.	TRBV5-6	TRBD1	CASSLAGGVSGNTIYF	TGTGCCAGCAGCTTGGCAGGGGGGGTCTCTGGAAACACCATATATTTT
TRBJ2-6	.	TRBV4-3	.	CASSPTGTASGANVLTF	TGCGCCAGCAGCCCCACCGGGACTGCCTCTGGGGCCAACGTCCTGACTTTC
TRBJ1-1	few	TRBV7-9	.	CASSPDSLVAFF	TGTGCCAGCAGCCCCGACTCCCTAGTGGCTTTCTTT
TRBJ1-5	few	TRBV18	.	CASSPRDGNQPQHF	TGTGCCAGCTCACCAAGGGACGGCAATCAGCCCCAGCATTTT
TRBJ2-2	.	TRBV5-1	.	CASSERVNTGELFF	TGCGCCAGCAGCGAGAGGGTGAACACCGGGGAGCTGTTTTTT
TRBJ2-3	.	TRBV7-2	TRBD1	CASSHRQGSTDTQYF	TGTGCCAGCAGCCACCGACAGGGGAGCACAGATACGCAGTATTTT
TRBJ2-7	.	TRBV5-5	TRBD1	CASSSRPGQGLPRYF	TGTGCCAGCAGTTCCCGACCGGGACAGGGGCTTCCCCGGTACTTC
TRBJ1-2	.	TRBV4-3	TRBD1	CASSPGQGALFTYGYTF	TGCGCCAGCAGCCCCGGACAGGGCGCCTTGTTTACTTATGGCTACACCTTC
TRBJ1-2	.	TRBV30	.	CAWSVIGNYGYTF	TGTGCCTGGAGTGTAATCGGCAACTATGGCTACACCTTC
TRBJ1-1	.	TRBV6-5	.	CASFMGGGLNTEAFF	TGTGCCAGCTTTATGGGGGGGGGCCTCAACACTGAAGCTTTCTTT
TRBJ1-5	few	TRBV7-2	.	CASSFDRGINQPQHF	TGTGCCAGCAGCTTTGACAGAGGTATCAATCAGCCCCAGCATTTT